Included here is one T cell receptor (beta chain) sequence, with context. Germline CDR1 MDHEN, CDR2 SYDVKM. This CDR3 has 13 amino acids. These data belong to a study of T cells expressing NK-cell markers. At the level of the study: Most of the eight sequenced donors were classified as HCMV-seropositive, and one was classified as seronegative.

TCRdb re-called the 5' RACE reads and gives one entry per CDR3 protein, without DNA. This sample carries hundreds of thousands of distinct CDR3 sequences, with approximately 3.6% going to the ten biggest clones. V usage is TRBV28 and J usage is TRBJ1-6; the D call from TCRdb, TRBD1, cannot be confirmed without DNA. The specimen sequenced was blood T cells: a sorted CD56 or NKG2C T cell subset, CD4+ or CD8+ T cells, or bulk PBMC T cells (not recorded which). The TCR originated in a man aged 18 to 29 in good health. CDR3 amino acids: CATTGRFNSPLHF. Together with reference TRBV28 and TRBJ1-6, the CDR3 gives the full variable domain: DVKVTQSSRYLVKRTGEKVFLECVQDMDHENMFWYRQDPGLGLRLIYFSYDVKMKEKGDIPEGYSVSREKKERFSLILESASTNQTSMYLCATTGRFNSPLHFGNGTRLTVT.